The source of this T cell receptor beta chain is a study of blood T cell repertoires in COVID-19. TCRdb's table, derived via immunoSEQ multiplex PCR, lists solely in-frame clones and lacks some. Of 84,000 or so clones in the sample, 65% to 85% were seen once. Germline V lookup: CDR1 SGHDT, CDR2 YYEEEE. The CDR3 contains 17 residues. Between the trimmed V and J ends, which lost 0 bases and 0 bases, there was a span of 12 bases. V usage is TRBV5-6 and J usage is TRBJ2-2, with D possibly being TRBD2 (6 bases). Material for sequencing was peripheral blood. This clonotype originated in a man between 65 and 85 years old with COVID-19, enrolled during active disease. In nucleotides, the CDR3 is TGTGCCAGCAGCTTGGCCGTTAGCGGAACGAACACCGGGGAGCTGTTTTTT. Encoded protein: CASSLAVSGTNTGELFF.